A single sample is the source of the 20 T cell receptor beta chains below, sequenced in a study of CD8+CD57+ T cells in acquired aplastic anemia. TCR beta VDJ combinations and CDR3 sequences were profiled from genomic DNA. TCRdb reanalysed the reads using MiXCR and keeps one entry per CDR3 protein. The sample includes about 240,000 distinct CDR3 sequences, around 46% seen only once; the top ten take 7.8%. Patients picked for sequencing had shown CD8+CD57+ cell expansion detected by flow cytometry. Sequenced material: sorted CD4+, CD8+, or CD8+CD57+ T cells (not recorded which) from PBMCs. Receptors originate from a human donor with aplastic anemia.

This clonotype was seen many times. CDR3 sequence (DNA): TGTGCCAGCAGCGTGGGGACTAGCGGGAGGGCCGATGAGCAGTTCTTC. Translation: CASSVGTSGRADEQFF. The V call is TRBV9, the J call TRBJ2-1; 16 bases agree with TRBD2. V was pared by 2 bases and J by 8 bases, with 4 bases of the junction left unmatched. The CDR3 length is 16 residues. The germline gives CDR1 SGDLS, CDR2 YYNGEE.

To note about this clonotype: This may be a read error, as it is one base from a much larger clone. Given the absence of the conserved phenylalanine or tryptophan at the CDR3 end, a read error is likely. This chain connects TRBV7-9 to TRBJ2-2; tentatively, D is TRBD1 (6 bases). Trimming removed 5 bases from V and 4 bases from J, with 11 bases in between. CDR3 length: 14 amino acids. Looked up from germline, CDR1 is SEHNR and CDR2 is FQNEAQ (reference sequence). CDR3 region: CASSQGPRTGELFS. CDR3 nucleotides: TGTGCCAGCAGCCAGGGGCCGCGCACCGGGGAGCTGTTTTCT.

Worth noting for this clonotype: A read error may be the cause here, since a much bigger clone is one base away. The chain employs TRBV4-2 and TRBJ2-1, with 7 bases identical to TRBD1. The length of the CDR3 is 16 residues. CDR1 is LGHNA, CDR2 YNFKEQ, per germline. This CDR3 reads CASSQTGQVPYNEQLF. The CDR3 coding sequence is TGTGCCAGCAGCCAAACCGGACAGGTCCCCTACAATGAGCAGCTCTTC.

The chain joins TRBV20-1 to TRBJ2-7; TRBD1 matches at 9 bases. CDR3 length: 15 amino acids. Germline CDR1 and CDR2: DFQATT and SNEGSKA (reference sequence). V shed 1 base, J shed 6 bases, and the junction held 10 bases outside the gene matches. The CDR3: CSARVGTGTLREQYF. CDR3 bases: TGCAGTGCTAGAGTCGGGACAGGGACCCTCCGCGAGCAGTACTTC.

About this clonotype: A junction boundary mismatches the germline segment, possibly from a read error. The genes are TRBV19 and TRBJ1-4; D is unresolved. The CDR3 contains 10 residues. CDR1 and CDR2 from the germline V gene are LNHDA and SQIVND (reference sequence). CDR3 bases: TGTGCCAGTAGTATAGGGGCCTCTACTTTT. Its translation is CASSIGASTF.

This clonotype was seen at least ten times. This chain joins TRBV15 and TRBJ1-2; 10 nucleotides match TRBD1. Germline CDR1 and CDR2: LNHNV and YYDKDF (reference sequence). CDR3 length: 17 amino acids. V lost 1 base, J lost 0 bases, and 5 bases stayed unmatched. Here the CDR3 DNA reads TGTGCCACCAGCAGAGTTTCCGGGACAGGGGCTAACTATGGCTACACCTTC. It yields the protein CATSRVSGTGANYGYTF. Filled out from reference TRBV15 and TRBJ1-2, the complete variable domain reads DAMVIQNPRYQVTQFGKPVTLSCSQTLNHNVMYWYQQKSSQAPKLLFHYYDKDFNNEADTPDNFQSRRPNTSFCFLDIRSPGLGDTAMYLCATSRVSGTGANYGYTFGSGTRLTVV.

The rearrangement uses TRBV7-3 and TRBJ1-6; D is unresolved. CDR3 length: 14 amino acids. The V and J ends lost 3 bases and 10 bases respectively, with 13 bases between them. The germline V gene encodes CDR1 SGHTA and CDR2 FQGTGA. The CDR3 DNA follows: TGTGCCAGCAGCTTCGTATCGGTCGGGTCACCCCTCCACTTT. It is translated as CASSFVSVGSPLHF.

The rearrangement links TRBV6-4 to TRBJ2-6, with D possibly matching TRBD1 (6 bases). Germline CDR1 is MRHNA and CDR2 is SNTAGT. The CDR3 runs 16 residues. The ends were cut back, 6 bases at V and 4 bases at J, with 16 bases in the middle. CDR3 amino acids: CASSQDWGQGANVLTF. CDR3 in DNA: TGTGCCAGCAGCCAAGATTGGGGGCAGGGGGCCAACGTCCTGACTTTC.

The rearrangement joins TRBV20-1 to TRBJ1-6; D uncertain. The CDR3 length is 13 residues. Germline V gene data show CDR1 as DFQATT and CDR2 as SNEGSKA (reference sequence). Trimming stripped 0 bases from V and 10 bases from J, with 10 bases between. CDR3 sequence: CSARDNSGSPLHF. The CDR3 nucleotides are TGCAGTGCTAGAGATAACAGTGGGTCACCCCTCCACTTT.

For the CDR3, the DNA is TGTGCCAGCAGCTCCCCCCTTTCCGGGACTAGCGGTCGTAGCTCCTACAATGAGCAGTTCTTC. Its translation: CASSSPLSGTSGRSSYNEQFF. V usage is TRBV7-3 and J usage is TRBJ2-1; 11 nucleotides agree with TRBD2. The length of the CDR3 is 21 residues. Germline V gene lookup returns CDR1 SGHTA and CDR2 FQGTGA. V trimming: 4 bases; J trimming: 0 bases; junction bases outside the gene matches: 17.

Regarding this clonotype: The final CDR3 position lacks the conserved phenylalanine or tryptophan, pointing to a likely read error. This CDR3 reads CSVEVGRLANYGYTL. The CDR3 coding sequence is TGCAGCGTTGAAGTCGGGAGGCTAGCTAACTATGGCTACACCCTC. The V call is TRBV29-1, the J call TRBJ1-2; D uncertain. V was trimmed by 1 base and J by 0 bases, leaving 12 bases between them. The CDR3 contains 15 residues. Germline-derived CDR1 and CDR2 are SQVTM and ANQGSEA.

The CDR3 reads CASSFPRDRDNGEHYGYTF. The DNA for the CDR3 is TGTGCCAGCAGCTTTCCCCGGGACAGGGATAATGGTGAGCACTATGGCTACACCTTC. The rearrangement links TRBV7-8 to TRBJ1-2; 9 bases map to TRBD1. V shed 3 bases and J 3 bases; nucleotides not matched to a gene: 17. Germline lookup yields CDR1 SGHVS and CDR2 FQNEAQ. The CDR3 contains 19 residues.

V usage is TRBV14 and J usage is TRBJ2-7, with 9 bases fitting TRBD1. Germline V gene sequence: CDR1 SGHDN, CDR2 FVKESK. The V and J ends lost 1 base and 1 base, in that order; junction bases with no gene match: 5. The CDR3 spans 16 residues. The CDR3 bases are TGTGCCAGCAGCCAAGTCCCGGACAGGGGTTCCTACGAGCAGTACTTC. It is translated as CASSQVPDRGSYEQYF.

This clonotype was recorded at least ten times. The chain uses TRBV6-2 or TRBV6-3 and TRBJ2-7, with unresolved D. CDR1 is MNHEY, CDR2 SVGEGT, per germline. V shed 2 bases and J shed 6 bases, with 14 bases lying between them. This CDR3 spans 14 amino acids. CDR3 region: CASSYVAPFVEQYF. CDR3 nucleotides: TGTGCCAGCAGTTACGTCGCCCCCTTCGTCGAGCAGTACTTC.

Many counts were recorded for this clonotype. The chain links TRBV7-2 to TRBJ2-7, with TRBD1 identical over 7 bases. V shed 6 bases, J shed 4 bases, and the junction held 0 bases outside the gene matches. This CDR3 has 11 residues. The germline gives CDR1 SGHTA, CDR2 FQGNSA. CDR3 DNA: TGTGCCAGCAGGACAGGGTACGAGCAGTACTTC. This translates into CASRTGYEQYF.

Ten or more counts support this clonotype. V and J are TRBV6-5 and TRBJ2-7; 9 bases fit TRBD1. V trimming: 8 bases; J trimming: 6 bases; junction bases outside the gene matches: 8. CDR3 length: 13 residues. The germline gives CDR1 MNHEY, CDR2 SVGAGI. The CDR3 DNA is TGTGCCAGCGGGCTAGGACAGGGGCTCGAGCAGTACTTC. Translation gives CASGLGQGLEQYF.

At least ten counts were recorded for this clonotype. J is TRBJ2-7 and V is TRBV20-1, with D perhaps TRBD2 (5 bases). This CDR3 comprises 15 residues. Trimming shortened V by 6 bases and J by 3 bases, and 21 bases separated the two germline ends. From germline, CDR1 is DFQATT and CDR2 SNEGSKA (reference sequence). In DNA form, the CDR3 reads TGCAGTGCAGACATCGGGGAGAAAGATCTCTACGAGCAGTACTTC. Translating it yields CSADIGEKDLYEQYF.

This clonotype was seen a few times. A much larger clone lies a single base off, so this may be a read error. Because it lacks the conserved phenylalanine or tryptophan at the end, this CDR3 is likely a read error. DNA of the CDR3: TGCAGTGCCGTCGTGAGAGGAGAGACCCAGTACTCC. Protein sequence: CSAVVRGETQYS. The J gene is TRBJ2-5, the V gene TRBV20-1; D uncertain. The V and J ends lost 6 bases and 4 bases respectively, with 12 bases between them. Germline CDR1 DFQATT, CDR2 SNEGSKA (reference sequence). The CDR3 extends over 12 amino acids.

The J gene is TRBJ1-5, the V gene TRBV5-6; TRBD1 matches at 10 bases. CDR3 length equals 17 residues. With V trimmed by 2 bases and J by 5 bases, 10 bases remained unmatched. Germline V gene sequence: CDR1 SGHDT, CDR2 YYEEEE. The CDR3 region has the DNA TGTGCCAGCAGCTTATGGACAGGGGGATTCTCGGATCAGCCCCAGCATTTT. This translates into CASSLWTGGFSDQPQHF.

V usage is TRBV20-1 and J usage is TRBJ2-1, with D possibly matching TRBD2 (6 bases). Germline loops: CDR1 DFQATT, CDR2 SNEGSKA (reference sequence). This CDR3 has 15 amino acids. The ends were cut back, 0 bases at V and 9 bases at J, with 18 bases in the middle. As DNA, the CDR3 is TGCAGTGCTAGAGATCCGGACACGGGAGTGACTGAGCAGTTCTTC. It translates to CSARDPDTGVTEQFF.